The 3 T cell receptor beta chains given below trace back to one sample, sequenced in a study of technical replicates of blood from four donors. Assay used: immunoSEQ multiplex PCR; TCRdb lists only in-frame clones, some missing. Counted here are 74,000 or so clones, around 96% occurring once; the ten biggest clones make up around 0.18%. The sequencing sample was made of T cells isolated from PBMCs. All receptors come from a human donor in good health.

V usage is TRBV19 and J usage is TRBJ1-6; 8 bases line up with TRBD1. The CDR3 covers 13 residues. The trim removed 10 bases at V and 7 bases at J, leaving 6 bases unmatched. Germline CDR1 and CDR2: LNHDA and SQIVND (reference sequence). The CDR3 coding sequence is TGTGCCACCAAGGACAGGGAGAATTCACCCCTCCACTTT. Translated: CATKDRENSPLHF.

V gene TRBV4-1 combines with J gene TRBJ1-1; possibly TRBD1 for D (5 bases). The length of the CDR3 is 14 residues. CDR1 is MGHRA, CDR2 YSYEKL, per germline. V was pared by 1 base and J by 6 bases, with 12 bases between. The CDR3, as DNA: TGCGCCAGCAGCCAAGGGTCCAGGGCCGCTGAAGCTTTCTTT. Its translation: CASSQGSRAAEAFF.

This clone was detected only once. V and J are TRBV11-2 and TRBJ2-1; 15 positions agree with TRBD2. The CDR3 has 18 amino acids. Germline trimming cut 5 bases from V and 3 bases from J; bases unmatched to any gene: 8. The V gene's germline CDR1 is SGHAT and CDR2 FQNNGV. As DNA, the CDR3 is TGTGCCAGCAGCCCACCCGGGACTAGCGGGGGGCTCTACAATGAGCAGTTCTTC. Translated: CASSPPGTSGGLYNEQFF.